This T cell receptor beta chain was sequenced during a study of T-cell memory formation after mild COVID-19. Study-level information: For the most part, TCR clusters were specific to one donor.

General study results and limits: The study found balanced CD4/CD8 in clones contracting day 15 to 85 and a CD4+ lean in later expanders. Contracting CD4+ clones lay largely in CM and EM, with CD8+ ones residing in EMRA. Pre-infection memory carried some responding clones, suggesting that cross-reactive memory joined.

This clonotype was detected only a few times. As yet, its antigen is unknown. MiXCR, applied by TCRdb to the 5' RACE reads, yields one record per CDR3 protein. Counted here are just over 300,000 distinct CDR3 sequences, roughly a fifth occurring once; the ten biggest clones make up approximately 21%. The sample taken for sequencing was PBMCs or a T cell subset sorted from them (not recorded which). This sequence was found in a man younger than 35 who had mild COVID-19 (a few samples of this study predate the infection). Cell type and time point are not known.

CDR3 region: CASSPLAAPGGTQYF. CDR3 coding DNA: TGTGCCAGCAGCCCCCTAGCGGCCCCCGGGGGGACGCAGTATTTT. The chain is built from TRBV11-2 and TRBJ2-3; TRBD2 matches at 7 bases. Trimming cost V 5 bases and J 9 bases; bases outside gene matches: 14. This CDR3 comprises 15 residues. The germline V gene encodes CDR1 SGHAT and CDR2 FQNNGV. The full variable domain, its missing parts supplied by reference TRBV11-2 and TRBJ2-3, is EAGVAQSPRYKIIEKRQSVAFWCNPISGHATLYWYQQILGQGPKLLIQFQNNGVVDDSQLPKDRFSAERLKGVDSTLKIQPAKLEDSAVYLCASSPLAAPGGTQYFGPGTRLTVL.